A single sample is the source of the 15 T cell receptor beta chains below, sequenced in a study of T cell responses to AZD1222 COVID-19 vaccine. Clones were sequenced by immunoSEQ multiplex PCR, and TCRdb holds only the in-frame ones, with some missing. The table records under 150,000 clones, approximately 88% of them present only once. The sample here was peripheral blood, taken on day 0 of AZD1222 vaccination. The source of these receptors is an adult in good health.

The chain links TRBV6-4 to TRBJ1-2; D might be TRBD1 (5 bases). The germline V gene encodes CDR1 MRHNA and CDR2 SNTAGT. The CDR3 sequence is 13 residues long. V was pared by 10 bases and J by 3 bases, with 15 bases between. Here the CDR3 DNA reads TGTGCCACCCGCCAGGGCGTCTACTATGGCTACACCTTC. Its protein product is CATRQGVYYGYTF.

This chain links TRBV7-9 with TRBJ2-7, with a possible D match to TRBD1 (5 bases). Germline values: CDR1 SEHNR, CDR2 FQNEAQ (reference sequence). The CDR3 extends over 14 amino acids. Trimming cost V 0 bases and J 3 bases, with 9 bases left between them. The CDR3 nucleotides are TGTGCCAGCAGCTTAGCAGGGGTAATCTACGAGCAGTACTTC. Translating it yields CASSLAGVIYEQYF.

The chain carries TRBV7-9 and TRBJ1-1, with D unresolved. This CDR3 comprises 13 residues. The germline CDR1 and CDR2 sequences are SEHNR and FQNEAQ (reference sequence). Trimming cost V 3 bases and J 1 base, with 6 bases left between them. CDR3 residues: CASSFTQNTEAFF. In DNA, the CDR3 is TGTGCCAGCAGCTTCACACAGAACACTGAAGCTTTCTTT.

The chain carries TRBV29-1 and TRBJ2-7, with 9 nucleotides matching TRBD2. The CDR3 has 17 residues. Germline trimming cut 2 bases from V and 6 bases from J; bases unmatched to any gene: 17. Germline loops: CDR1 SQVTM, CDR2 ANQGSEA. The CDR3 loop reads CSVENWREGLSHREQYF. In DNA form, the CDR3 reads TGCAGCGTTGAAAACTGGCGGGAGGGCCTCTCCCATCGCGAGCAGTACTTC.

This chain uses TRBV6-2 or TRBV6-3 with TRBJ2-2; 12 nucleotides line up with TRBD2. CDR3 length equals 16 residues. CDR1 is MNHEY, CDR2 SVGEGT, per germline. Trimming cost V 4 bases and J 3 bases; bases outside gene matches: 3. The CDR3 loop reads CASSSGLAGDTGELFF. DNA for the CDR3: TGTGCCAGCAGTTCGGGACTAGCGGGCGACACCGGGGAGCTGTTTTTT.

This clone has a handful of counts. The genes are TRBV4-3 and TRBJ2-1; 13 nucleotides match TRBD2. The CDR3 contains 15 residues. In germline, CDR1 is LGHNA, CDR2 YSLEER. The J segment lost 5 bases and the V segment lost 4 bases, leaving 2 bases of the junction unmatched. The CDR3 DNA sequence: TGCGCCAGCAGCCTTGGGACTAGCGGGAACAATGAGCAGTTCTTC. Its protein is CASSLGTSGNNEQFF.

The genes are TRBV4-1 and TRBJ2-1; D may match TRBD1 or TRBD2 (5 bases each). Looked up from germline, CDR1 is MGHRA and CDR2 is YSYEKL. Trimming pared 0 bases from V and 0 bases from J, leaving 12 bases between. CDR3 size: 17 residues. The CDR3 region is CASSQERGTSSYNEQFF. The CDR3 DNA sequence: TGCGCCAGCAGCCAAGAGAGGGGCACGAGCTCCTACAATGAGCAGTTCTTC.

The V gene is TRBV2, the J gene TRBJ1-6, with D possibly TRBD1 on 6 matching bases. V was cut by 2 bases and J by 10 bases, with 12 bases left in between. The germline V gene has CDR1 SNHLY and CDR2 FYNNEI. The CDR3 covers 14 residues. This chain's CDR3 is CASSETDSRSPLHF. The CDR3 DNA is TGTGCCAGCAGTGAAACGGACAGTCGGTCACCCCTCCACTTT.

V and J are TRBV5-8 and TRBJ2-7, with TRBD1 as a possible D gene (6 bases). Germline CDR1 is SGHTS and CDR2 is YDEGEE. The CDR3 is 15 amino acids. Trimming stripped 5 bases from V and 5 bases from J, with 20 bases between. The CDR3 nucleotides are TGTGCCAGCAGTTTAAGATCAGGGGCCCGACACGAGCAGTACTTC. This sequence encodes CASSLRSGARHEQYF.

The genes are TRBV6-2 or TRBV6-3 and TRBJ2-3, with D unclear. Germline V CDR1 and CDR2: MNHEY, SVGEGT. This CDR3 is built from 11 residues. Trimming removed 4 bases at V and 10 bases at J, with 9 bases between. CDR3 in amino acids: CASSSDQAQYF. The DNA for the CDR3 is TGTGCCAGCAGTTCCGACCAGGCGCAGTATTTT.

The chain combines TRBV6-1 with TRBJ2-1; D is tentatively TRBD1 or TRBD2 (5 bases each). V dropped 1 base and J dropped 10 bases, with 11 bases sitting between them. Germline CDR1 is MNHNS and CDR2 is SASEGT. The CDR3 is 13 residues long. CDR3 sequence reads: CASSEVLRGEQFF. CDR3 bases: TGTGCCAGCAGTGAAGTACTGAGGGGAGAGCAGTTCTTC.

The CDR3 sequence: CASSELSRNQPQHF. As DNA, the CDR3 is TGTGCCAGCAGTGAACTCAGTAGAAATCAGCCCCAGCATTTT. This rearrangement joins TRBV2 to TRBJ1-5; D is uncertain. Per the germline V gene, CDR1 is SNHLY and CDR2 is FYNNEI. Trimming pared 2 bases from V and 4 bases from J, leaving 9 bases between. This CDR3 is 14 amino acids long.

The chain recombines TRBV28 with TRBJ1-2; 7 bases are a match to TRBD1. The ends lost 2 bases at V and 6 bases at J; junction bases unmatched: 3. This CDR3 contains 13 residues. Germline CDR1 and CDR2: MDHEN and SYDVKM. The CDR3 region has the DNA TGTGCCAGCAGTTTAGAGACAGGGAATGGCTACACCTTC. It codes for CASSLETGNGYTF.

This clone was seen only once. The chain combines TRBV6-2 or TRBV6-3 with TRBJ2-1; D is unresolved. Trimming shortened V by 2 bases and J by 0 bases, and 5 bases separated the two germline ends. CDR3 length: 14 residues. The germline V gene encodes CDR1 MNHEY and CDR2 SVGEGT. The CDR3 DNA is TGTGCCAGCAGTTACGGTCGCTCCTACAATGAGCAGTTCTTC. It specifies CASSYGRSYNEQFF.

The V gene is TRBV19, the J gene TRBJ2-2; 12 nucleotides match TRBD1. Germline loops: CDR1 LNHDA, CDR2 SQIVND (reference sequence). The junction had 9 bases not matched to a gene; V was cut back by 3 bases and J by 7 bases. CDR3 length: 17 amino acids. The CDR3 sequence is CASSILSGTGGFGELFF. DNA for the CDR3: TGTGCCAGTAGTATCTTATCCGGGACAGGGGGCTTCGGGGAGCTGTTTTTT.